Each of the 32 T cell receptor beta chains below was sequenced from the same sample in a study of shared clonotypes between healthy human individuals (TCRdb year 2020). Library preparation employed the immunoSEQ multiplex PCR assay. This immuneACCESS table, as held by TCRdb, lists in-frame sequences with V and J called but not all clones. Of the missing ones, under half trace to an unresolved V gene in checked studies; the others have no known cause. The sample includes some 2.3 million clones, with approximately 93% observed a single time. The ten largest clones represent about 0.39% of the sample. Source material: naive CD4+ T cells from PBMCs. The intended sense of this specimen's cell subset or site label: CD45RA+ positively selected. These receptor sequences come from a man in his late teens or twenties in good health. Some clones in this sample may be carry-over from other donors' samples.

This rearrangement joins TRBV5-1 to TRBJ1-2; possibly TRBD1 for D (5 bases). V was shortened by 0 bases and J by 5 bases, with 8 bases between the two germline ends. This CDR3 has 13 amino acids. Germline values: CDR1 SGHRS, CDR2 YFSETQ. This CDR3 is CASSLGQWYGYTF. CDR3 sequence (DNA): TGCGCCAGCAGCTTGGGACAGTGGTATGGCTACACCTTC.

A single count supports this clone. The rearrangement links TRBV5-1 to TRBJ2-7, with a tentative D call TRBD2 (6 bases). Germline CDR1 SGHRS, CDR2 YFSETQ. This CDR3 contains 18 residues. Trimming removed 3 bases from V and 4 bases from J, with 26 bases in between. CDR3 in DNA: TGCGCCAGCAGCTATGTCGTACCCGGGGGAACGGGACCTTACGAGCAGTACTTC. This sequence encodes CASSYVVPGGTGPYEQYF.

CDR3 sequence (DNA): TGTGCCAGCAGCCCTAAGAGGGCGACTACCTACGAGCAGTACTTC. This gives the protein CASSPKRATTYEQYF. The rearrangement joins TRBV11-2 to TRBJ2-7; a possible D gene is TRBD2 (5 bases). Between the trimmed V and J ends, which lost 5 bases and 2 bases, there was a span of 16 bases. The CDR3 loop spans 15 amino acids. Looked up from germline, CDR1 is SGHAT and CDR2 is FQNNGV.

The chain has TRBV14 and TRBJ1-2; 9 nucleotides line up with TRBD1. The CDR3 length is 15 residues. Trimming removed 2 bases from V and 1 base from J; junction bases left unmatched: 2. CDR1 and CDR2 from the germline V gene are SGHDN and FVKESK. CDR3 in DNA: TGTGCCAGCAGCCAAACAGGGGGCTATAACTATGGCTACACCTTC. Amino acid sequence: CASSQTGGYNYGYTF.

V usage is TRBV5-8 and J usage is TRBJ2-7; 7 bases line up with TRBD2. Germline CDR1 is SGHTS and CDR2 is YDEGEE. The CDR3 is made up of 16 amino acids. Trimming at V came to 4 bases and at J to 7 bases, leaving 17 bases not matched to a gene. The CDR3 region is CASSPRVAGKRGEQYF. The CDR3 DNA sequence: TGTGCCAGCAGCCCGAGGGTAGCGGGCAAGCGGGGAGAGCAGTACTTC. Variable domain in full (rest from reference TRBV5-8 and TRBJ2-7): EAGVTQSPTHLIKTRGQQATLRCSPISGHTSVYWYQQALGLGLQFLLWYDEGEERNRGNFPPRFSGRQFPNYSSELNVNALELEDSALYLCASSPRVAGKRGEQYFGPGTRLTVT.

The V gene is TRBV7-9, the J gene TRBJ2-1, with TRBD2 matching over 10 bases. CDR3 length: 16 residues. V was clipped by 6 bases and J by 5 bases; unmatched bases: 10. Germline CDR1 and CDR2: SEHNR and FQNEAQ (reference sequence). This CDR3 reads CASRKSSGRRDNEQFF. In DNA, the CDR3 is TGTGCCAGCAGAAAAAGTAGCGGGAGGAGGGACAATGAGCAGTTCTTC.

The V call is TRBV7-2, the J call TRBJ2-7, with TRBD2 matching 7 bases. The CDR3 length is 15 residues. Trimming removed 3 bases from V and 2 bases from J; junction bases left unmatched: 7. Germline V CDR1 and CDR2: SGHTA, FQGNSA. The chain's CDR3 is CASSLDRDYTYEQYF. DNA for the CDR3: TGTGCCAGCAGCTTGGACCGGGACTACACCTACGAGCAGTACTTC.

This chain joins TRBV5-1 and TRBJ2-2, with D unresolved. V lost 4 bases and J lost 6, with 10 bases in between. Germline V gene data show CDR1 as SGHRS and CDR2 as YFSETQ. This CDR3 is 13 amino acids long. The CDR3 DNA sequence: TGCGCCAGCAGCCCTCTAGAGGCCGGGGAGCTGTTTTTT. Encoded protein: CASSPLEAGELFF.

V and J are TRBV9 and TRBJ2-2, with TRBD2 identical over 7 bases. The CDR3 contains 16 residues. Germline CDR1 SGDLS, CDR2 YYNGEE. V lost 2 bases to trimming and J lost 3 bases; unmatched junction nucleotides: 7. In DNA, the CDR3 is TGTGCCAGCAGCGTGGCGGGAGATTGGTACACCGGGGAGCTGTTTTTT. This gives the protein CASSVAGDWYTGELFF.

The J gene is TRBJ1-1, the V gene TRBV28; D gene ambiguous. V was clipped by 7 bases and J by 4 bases, with 10 bases between them. This CDR3 comprises 12 residues. The germline gives CDR1 MDHEN, CDR2 SYDVKM. In DNA form, the CDR3 reads TGTGCCAGCACCCCCCGGAGCACTGAAGCTTTCTTT. This sequence encodes CASTPRSTEAFF.

Remarks on this clone: Other DNA sequences from this sample encode an identical CDR3 as well. The genes are TRBV5-8 and TRBJ2-7; TRBD1 matches at 10 bases. Germline V gene data show CDR1 as SGHTS and CDR2 as YDEGEE. After removal of 4 bases from V and 1 base from J, the junction contained 2 bases not matched to a gene. There are 14 residues in the CDR3. The CDR3 coding sequence is TGTGCCAGCAGCAGGGACAGGGGATCCTACGAGCAGTACTTC. It is translated as CASSRDRGSYEQYF.

The chain joins TRBV9 to TRBJ1-4; 9 positions agree with TRBD1. The CDR3 extends over 17 amino acids. Germline CDR1 SGDLS, CDR2 YYNGEE. V gave up 1 base and J gave up 6 bases; unmatched junction bases: 10. The CDR3: CASSVRDRDPSDEKLFF. The CDR3 DNA follows: TGTGCCAGCAGCGTAAGGGACAGGGACCCCTCGGATGAAAAACTGTTTTTT.

V and J are TRBV6-1 and TRBJ2-7, with D possibly TRBD1 on 5 matching bases. Germline assignment: CDR1 MNHNS and CDR2 SASEGT. The CDR3 is made up of 14 amino acids. Between the trimmed V and J ends, which lost 1 base and 2 bases, there was a span of 9 bases. The DNA for the CDR3 is TGTGCCAGCAGTGAAGAGGGGTCCGCCTACGAGCAGTACTTC. Protein sequence: CASSEEGSAYEQYF.

The chain recombines TRBV7-2 with TRBJ1-1, with unresolved D. The CDR3 totals 14 residues. CDR1 SGHTA and CDR2 FQGNSA come from the germline V gene. The V gene lost 4 bases and the J gene lost 2 bases, with 11 bases spanning the gap. The CDR3 DNA reads as TGTGCCAGCAGCTCTTTTCCAAGTAACACTGAAGCTTTCTTT. Protein sequence: CASSSFPSNTEAFF.

This clone has a single count. The chain carries TRBV28 and TRBJ2-3; 13 bases align to TRBD2. CDR1 is MDHEN and CDR2 is SYDVKM in the germline V gene. The CDR3 is made up of 16 amino acids. J was trimmed by 1 base and V by 8 bases; bases with no gene match: 6. CDR3 sequence (DNA): TGTGCCAGCCCTTCGGGACTAGCGGGACGCACAGATACGCAGTATTTT. Protein: CASPSGLAGRTDTQYF. The full variable domain, with the rest looked up from reference TRBV28 and TRBJ2-3, is DVKVTQSSRYLVKRTGEKVFLECVQDMDHENMFWYRQDPGLGLRLIYFSYDVKMKEKGDIPEGYSVSREKKERFSLILESASTNQTSMYLCASPSGLAGRTDTQYFGPGTRLTVL.

This chain joins TRBV2 and TRBJ1-5; 7 nucleotides match TRBD1. The CDR3 contains 18 residues. Trimming removed 6 bases from V and 0 bases from J; junction bases left unmatched: 14. The germline V gene has CDR1 SNHLY and CDR2 FYNNEI. The CDR3 sequence: CASRPPGGGRYSNQPQHF. The CDR3 DNA sequence: TGTGCCAGCAGACCCCCCGGAGGGGGCCGGTATAGCAATCAGCCCCAGCATTTT.

V gene TRBV7-8 combines with J gene TRBJ2-7, with 9 bases identical to TRBD2. Germline CDR1 reads SGHVS; CDR2 reads FQNEAQ. Losses at the gene ends were 0 bases for V and 2 bases for J; bases not matched to a gene: 5. The CDR3 sequence is 16 residues long. CDR3 region: CASSLAGTSIPYEQYF. The DNA of the CDR3 is TGTGCCAGCAGCTTAGCCGGGACTAGCATCCCCTACGAGCAGTACTTC.

Concerning this clone: This sample also contains other DNA sequences that code for the same CDR3. The rearrangement uses TRBV30 and TRBJ2-7; D ambiguous. The V gene's germline CDR1 is GTSNPN and CDR2 SVGIG (reference sequence). V lost 2 bases and J lost 4, with 6 bases in between. This CDR3 contains 11 residues. CDR3 residues: CAWSLDYEQYF. The CDR3 coding sequence is TGTGCCTGGAGTTTAGATTACGAGCAGTACTTC.

As to this clone: This sample includes further DNA sequences coding for the same CDR3. The gene calls are TRBV15 and TRBJ2-5, with 11 positions matching TRBD1. Trimming removed 6 bases from V and 5 bases from J; junction bases left unmatched: 2. The CDR3 covers 13 residues. Germline values: CDR1 LNHNV, CDR2 YYDKDF (reference sequence). CDR3 nucleotide sequence: TGTGCCACCAGTAGGGACAGGGGGGAGACCCAGTACTTC. Translated: CATSRDRGETQYF.

The rearrangement uses TRBV28 and TRBJ1-1, with D tentatively TRBD1 (6 bases). The CDR3 consists of 13 residues. Germline values: CDR1 MDHEN, CDR2 SYDVKM. The V end lost 7 bases, the J end lost 4 bases, and 13 bases lay between the germline ends. CDR3 sequence: CASTRGWSTEAFF. CDR3 coding DNA: TGTGCCAGCACCAGGGGTTGGAGCACTGAAGCTTTCTTT.

The chain combines TRBV18 with TRBJ2-7; 9 bases map to TRBD1. CDR1 and CDR2 from the germline V gene are KGHSH and LQKENI. The CDR3 sequence is 15 residues long. V lost 6 bases to trimming and J lost 6 bases; unmatched junction nucleotides: 12. CDR3 bases: TGTGCCAGCTCGGGGGACAGGGCTCTTCGAGGCGAGCAGTACTTC. It codes for CASSGDRALRGEQYF.

The rearrangement links TRBV14 to TRBJ2-7, with D hard to call. The CDR3 totals 11 residues. V lost 1 base, J lost 9 bases, and 7 bases lay in between. CDR1 is SGHDN, CDR2 FVKESK, per germline. The CDR3 sequence is CASSQGPRQYF. CDR3 in DNA: TGTGCCAGCAGCCAAGGCCCGCGGCAGTACTTC.

This clone has just one count. This chain links TRBV30 with TRBJ2-7, with 8 bases aligning to TRBD2. Germline V gene data show CDR1 as GTSNPN and CDR2 as SVGIG (reference sequence). The CDR3 is 15 amino acids. J lost 6 bases, V lost 0 bases, and 10 bases had no gene match. The CDR3 DNA reads as TGTGCCTGGAGTGTGTACGTCGGGAGCGGGGGCGAGCAGTACTTC. It specifies CAWSVYVGSGGEQYF.

The J gene is TRBJ2-1, the V gene TRBV6-5; D remains ambiguous. The germline gives CDR1 MNHEY, CDR2 SVGAGI. The CDR3 is 12 amino acids. V gave up 7 bases and J gave up 8 bases, with 12 bases separating them. CDR3 bases: TGTGCCAGCATGGACCTTAGGGATGAGCAGTTCTTC. This encodes CASMDLRDEQFF.

The CDR3 sequence is CASSDQGAYNEQFF. The DNA of the CDR3 is TGTGCCAGCAGTGATCAGGGGGCTTACAATGAGCAGTTCTTC. The V call is TRBV2, the J call TRBJ2-1; TRBD1 aligns across 8 bases. The length of the CDR3 is 14 residues. Germline V gene sequence: CDR1 SNHLY, CDR2 FYNNEI. V dropped 3 bases and J dropped 4; count of bases not matched to a gene: 2.

The chain couples TRBV4-2 to TRBJ2-1; perhaps TRBD2 as D (6 bases). This CDR3 region has 14 residues. Trimming stripped 4 bases from V and 9 bases from J, with 16 bases between. Germline V CDR1 and CDR2: LGHNA, YNFKEQ. CDR3 bases: TGTGCCAGCAGCCCCGGAGGTACCGGGGGTGAGCAGTTCTTC. Its translation is CASSPGGTGGEQFF.

The J gene is TRBJ1-1, the V gene TRBV11-1; D possibly corresponds to TRBD1 (6 bases). CDR3 length: 15 amino acids. The V gene lost 6 bases and the J gene lost 1 base, with 15 bases spanning the gap. Germline-derived CDR1 and CDR2 are SGHAT and FQDESV (reference sequence). This CDR3 is CASRRGGLGNTEAFF. CDR3 in DNA: TGTGCCAGCAGAAGAGGGGGGCTGGGGAACACTGAAGCTTTCTTT.

The chain recombines TRBV29-1 with TRBJ1-2; 8 bases fit TRBD1. The CDR3 length is 13 residues. V gave up 3 bases and J gave up 4 bases; unmatched junction bases: 4. Germline assignment: CDR1 SQVTM and CDR2 ANQGSEA. The CDR3 region has the DNA TGCAGCGTTGAGTCAGGGGGCGGCTATGGCTACACCTTC. It specifies CSVESGGGYGYTF.

The rearrangement links TRBV9 to TRBJ2-5; 8 bases line up with TRBD2. The CDR3 runs to 17 residues. CDR1 is SGDLS and CDR2 is YYNGEE in the germline V gene. The V segment lost 2 bases and the J segment 4 bases; nucleotides outside the gene matches: 13. The CDR3 spells CASSVSVGAGGTETQYF. The CDR3 bases are TGTGCCAGCAGCGTCAGCGTGGGGGCGGGAGGTACAGAGACCCAGTACTTC.

CDR3 in amino acids: CASSLEGRPGLAGIQETQYF. DNA for the CDR3: TGCGCCAGCAGCTTGGAGGGAAGACCGGGACTAGCGGGAATCCAAGAGACCCAGTACTTC. V is TRBV5-1 and J is TRBJ2-5; 13 positions match TRBD2. The length of the CDR3 is 20 residues. From germline, CDR1 is SGHRS and CDR2 YFSETQ. V lost 0 bases to trimming and J lost 1 base; unmatched junction nucleotides: 12.

This chain joins TRBV28 and TRBJ2-4; D is uncertain. From germline, CDR1 is MDHEN and CDR2 SYDVKM. The CDR3 is made up of 11 amino acids. Trimming stripped 10 bases from V and 16 bases from J, with 20 bases between. The CDR3 DNA sequence: TGTGCCACCCAGTTCATGCCCCTCACCTACTTC. Residues: CATQFMPLTYF.

V is TRBV4-3 and J is TRBJ2-3, with D perhaps TRBD1 (6 bases). This CDR3 is built from 16 residues. Trimming stripped 0 bases from V and 2 bases from J, with 12 bases between. CDR1 is LGHNA and CDR2 is YSLEER in the germline V gene. Here the CDR3 DNA reads TGCGCCAGCAGCCAAGATCTTGGGGGCTACACAGATACGCAGTATTTT. It yields the protein CASSQDLGGYTDTQYF.